The rows below give T cell receptor beta chains drawn from one sample of a study of T cell responses to AZD1222 COVID-19 vaccine. Method: immunoSEQ multiplex PCR; TCRdb's copy keeps in-frame clones and lacks some. Altogether approximately 180,000 clones are present, roughly 90% being singletons, with the ten largest covering around 2.6%. This sample comprised peripheral blood, obtained on day 0 of AZD1222 vaccination. The source of these receptors is an adult in good health. Each CDR3 is given with its conserved first and last residue. D genes are given only for firm matches. Clone size is given for some rows only: seen once, a few or many times, or a class if the clone is expanded.

TRBV13,.,TRBJ2-1,.,CASSQVAGIGYNEQFF,TGTGCCAGCAGCCAAGTCGCCGGGATTGGTTACAATGAGCAGTTCTTC
TRBV12-2,.,TRBJ1-1,.,CASRSRQVAFF,TGTGCAAGTCGCTCAAGACAGGTTGCTTTCTTT
TRBV27,.,TRBJ2-1,once,CASKAAYNEQFF,TGTGCCAGCAAGGCAGCCTACAATGAGCAGTTCTTC
TRBV7-9,TRBD1,TRBJ1-2,.,CASSSRQGSYGYTF,TGTGCCAGCAGCTCTCGACAGGGTAGCTATGGCTACACCTTC
TRBV21-1,.,TRBJ2-3,.,CASSKRDKGLAAITDTQYF,TGTGCCAGCAGCAAAAGGGATAAAGGACTAGCGGCAATCACAGATACGCAGTATTTT
TRBV28,TRBD1,TRBJ2-7,.,CASSPPRIDRAAYEQYF,TGTGCCAGCAGTCCACCTCGCATCGACAGGGCCGCCTACGAGCAGTACTTC
TRBV12-5,.,TRBJ2-1,.,CASSGGAYNEQFF,TGTGCTAGTTCTGGCGGGGCCTACAATGAGCAGTTCTTC
TRBV19,.,TRBJ1-6,.,CASSRGGNSPLHF,TGTGCCAGTAGTCGTGGGGGAAATTCACCCCTCCACTTT
TRBV11-1,TRBD1,TRBJ1-1,few,CASSLNRGTEAFF,TGTGCCAGCAGCCTCAACAGGGGCACTGAAGCTTTCTTT
TRBV5-8,TRBD1,TRBJ2-2,.,CASSFRTGSGELFF,TGTGCCAGCAGTTTTCGGACAGGAAGCGGGGAGCTGTTTTTT
TRBV30,.,TRBJ1-1,.,CAWSRQLNTEAFF,TGTGCCTGGAGTCGACAGTTGAACACTGAAGCTTTCTTT
TRBV5-1,.,TRBJ2-5,.,CASRPLEPQETQYF,TGCGCCAGCAGGCCCCTGGAGCCCCAAGAGACCCAGTACTTC
TRBV7-9,TRBD1,TRBJ2-6,.,CASRGGTGDSSGANVLTF,TGTGCCAGCAGGGGAGGGACAGGGGATAGCTCTGGGGCCAACGTCCTGACTTTC
TRBV27,.,TRBJ2-7,.,CASSPTGDYEQYF,TGTGCCAGCAGCCCCACGGGGGACTACGAGCAGTACTTC
TRBV24-1,TRBD2,TRBJ2-1,.,CATSDKRERHEQFF,TGTGCCACCAGTGATAAGCGGGAGAGGCATGAGCAGTTCTTC
TRBV2,.,TRBJ2-5,.,CASRGAFGTQYF,TGTGCCTCCCGGGGGGCTTTCGGGACCCAGTACTTC
TRBV15,TRBD1,TRBJ2-7,.,CATSRAGTGTYEQYF,TGTGCCACCAGCAGAGCCGGGACAGGGACCTACGAGCAGTACTTC
TRBV28,.,TRBJ1-2,few,CASSISTANYGYTF,TGTGCCAGCAGTATATCGACAGCAAACTATGGCTACACCTTC
TRBV9,.,TRBJ2-1,.,CASSVARHGDEQFF,TGTGCCAGCAGCGTAGCGAGGCACGGGGATGAGCAGTTCTTC
TRBV7-9,.,TRBJ1-2,.,CASSLALLGYTF,TGTGCCAGCAGCTTAGCCCTCCTTGGCTACACCTTC
TRBV11-1,.,TRBJ2-1,.,CASSPRYGLFRNEQFF,TGTGCCAGCAGCCCAAGGTATGGGTTGTTTCGCAATGAGCAGTTCTTC
TRBV6-5,.,TRBJ1-5,.,CASRPDSSQPQHF,TGTGCCAGCCGCCCGGACAGCTCGCAGCCCCAGCATTTT
TRBV19,TRBD1,TRBJ1-6,.,CASTDGQGFSPLHF,TGTGCCAGTACCGATGGACAGGGTTTCTCACCCCTCCACTTT
TRBV4-1,.,TRBJ1-2,few,CASSPQTGALYYGYTF,TGCGCCAGCAGCCCTCAGACGGGGGCTCTTTACTATGGCTACACCTTC
TRBV28,.,TRBJ2-7,.,CASSSPTASYEQYF,TGTGCCAGCAGTTCCCCGACAGCGTCCTACGAGCAGTACTTC
TRBV3-1/TRBV3-2,.,TRBJ2-3,.,CASSPGTTVVSLITDTQYF,TGTGCCAGCAGCCCTGGGACCACGGTGGTCTCGCTAATCACAGATACGCAGTATTTT
TRBV2,.,TRBJ1-2,few,CASSLEGRSSGGYTF,TGTGCCAGCAGCCTCGAGGGGAGGTCAAGTGGTGGCTACACCTTC
TRBV29-1,TRBD1,TRBJ1-1,.,CSVDHRGRGTEAFF,TGCAGCGTTGACCACAGGGGGCGAGGGACTGAAGCTTTCTTT
TRBV6-1,TRBD2,TRBJ2-2,.,CASSEGGGNTGELFF,TGTGCCAGCAGTGAAGGCGGGGGGAACACCGGGGAGCTGTTTTTT
TRBV19,.,TRBJ2-1,.,CASSIALGLATYNEQFF,TGTGCCAGTAGTATAGCCCTCGGGCTAGCGACCTACAATGAGCAGTTCTTC
TRBV6-6,TRBD2,TRBJ2-4,once,CASSSGTSGLRGAKNIQYF,TGTGCCAGCAGCTCCGGGACTAGCGGACTAAGGGGGGCCAAAAACATTCAGTACTTC
TRBV4-1,.,TRBJ2-1,.,CASSHARRGEQFF,TGCGCCAGCAGCCACGCAAGGAGAGGTGAGCAGTTCTTC
TRBV7-2,.,TRBJ1-1,.,CASSPLSGGTEAFF,TGTGCCAGCAGCCCACTTAGCGGGGGCACTGAAGCTTTCTTT
TRBV3-1/TRBV3-2,.,TRBJ1-6,.,CASSQVRRNSPLHF,TGTGCCAGCAGCCAAGTACGAAGAAATTCACCCCTCCACTTT
TRBV7-9,.,TRBJ2-1,.,CASSPPGPLNEQFF,TGTGCCAGCAGTCCACCCGGGCCCCTCAATGAGCAGTTCTTC
TRBV4-1,.,TRBJ2-1,.,CASSQDWAESSYNEQFF,TGCGCCAGCAGCCAAGATTGGGCGGAGAGCTCCTACAATGAGCAGTTCTTC
TRBV7-6,.,TRBJ1-3,.,CASSLELGAGNTIYF,TGTGCCAGCAGCTTAGAGCTGGGAGCTGGAAACACCATATATTTT
TRBV25-1,.,TRBJ1-6,.,CASSEFGQGKRALHF,TGTGCCAGCAGTGAATTCGGTCAGGGAAAGCGGGCCCTCCACTTT
TRBV6-5,.,TRBJ1-1,once,CASSSHHEGEAFF,TGTGCCAGCAGTTCCCATCATGAGGGAGAAGCTTTCTTT
TRBV6-6,TRBD2,TRBJ2-1,.,CASSPLGLASSYNEQFF,TGTGCCAGCAGTCCCCTGGGACTAGCTAGCTCCTACAATGAGCAGTTCTTC
TRBV3-1/TRBV3-2,TRBD2,TRBJ2-1,.,CASSSPLAGDNEQFF,TGTGCCAGCAGCTCTCCACTAGCGGGGGACAATGAGCAGTTCTTC
TRBV29-1,TRBD1,TRBJ2-3,.,CSVYQGQGWKYF,TGCAGCGTATACCAGGGACAGGGATGGAAGTATTTT
TRBV28,TRBD1,TRBJ2-7,.,CASNEQGSSSYEQYF,TGTGCCAGCAACGAACAGGGGTCAAGCTCCTACGAGCAGTACTTC
TRBV19,TRBD2,TRBJ2-7,once,CASSSEAGDTYEQYF,TGTGCCAGTAGTAGCGAAGCGGGAGACACCTACGAGCAGTACTTC
TRBV20-1,.,TRBJ2-7,once,CSARWAYEQYF,TGCAGTGCTAGGTGGGCCTACGAGCAGTACTTC